This entry describes one TCR beta chain. TCRdb recomputed calls from the PCR reads with MiXCR, one row per CDR3 protein. The sample has over 300,000 distinct CDR3 sequences; roughly 24% are singletons. Germline CDR1 and CDR2: MNHEY and SMNVEV (reference sequence). The CDR3 has 16 amino acids. Trimming at V came to 5 bases and at J to 5 bases, leaving 11 bases not matched to a gene. The source of the sample is a study of molecular identifiers for immune sequencing clone quantification. Libraries of naive CD8 cells were prepared from approximately 20,000 to 1,000,000 sorted cells using 10%, 30% or 50% RNA.

This receptor was obtained from a human donor in good health. Some libraries in this study had Jurkat cell RNA spiked in. The specimen was naive CD8+ T cells from blood, with Jurkat cell RNA spiked in. This sample's subset: FACS-sorted CD8+CD4-CCR7+CD45RA+ naive T cells. The chain employs TRBV27 and TRBJ2-5; 10 nucleotides align to TRBD1. CDR3 sequence (DNA): TGTGCCAGCAGTGCCCAGACAGGGGGCTTAACGGAGACCCAGTACTTC. Its translation: CASSAQTGGLTETQYF.